Listed below are T cell receptor beta chains from one sample, sequenced in a study of low-dose radiotherapy and immunotherapy resistance in tumors. TCRdb reprocessed the reads with MiXCR, giving one entry per CDR3 protein. Of fewer than 90,000 distinct CDR3 sequences listed, around 30% are singletons. The material sequenced was PBMCs, taken before treatment. These receptors came from a female donor with ovarian cancer. Each CDR3 is given with its conserved first and last residue. The order of the fields is CDR3 length, V gene, clone size, J gene, D gene, CDR3 protein, CDR3 DNA. D genes are given only for firm matches. Some rows mark clone size as missing; the rest say once, few, many or name a class of expanded clone.

>13|TRBV20-1|many|TRBJ2-3|NA
CSASHPETDTQYF
TGCAGTGCCAGTCACCCGGAAACTGATACGCAGTATTTT
>13|TRBV30|many|TRBJ1-1|NA
CAWSVFGNTEAFF
TGTGCCTGGAGTGTTTTCGGGAACACTGAAGCTTTCTTT
>12|TRBV28|NA|TRBJ2-1|NA
CASSRITNEQFF
TGTGCCAGCAGTAGAATCACGAATGAGCAGTTCTTC
>14|TRBV27|NA|TRBJ2-1|TRBD2
CASKRREGLGEQFF
TGTGCCAGCAAGAGGCGGGAGGGCCTTGGGGAGCAGTTCTTC
>14|TRBV2|many|TRBJ2-3|TRBD1
CAGGQGAWADTQYF
TGTGCCGGGGGACAGGGGGCTTGGGCAGATACGCAGTATTTT
>13|TRBV28|many|TRBJ1-2|NA
CASKGDLIYGYTF
TGTGCCAGCAAGGGGGACCTTATCTATGGCTACACCTTC
>16|TRBV29-1|many|TRBJ1-1|TRBD1
CSVDGQAESLPRVAFF
TGCAGCGTTGACGGACAGGCAGAGTCGCTTCCTAGAGTCGCTTTCTTT
>17|TRBV19|many|TRBJ1-5|NA
CASSILNPGPNNQPQHF
TGTGCCAGTAGTATCCTTAATCCCGGGCCCAACAATCAGCCCCAGCATTTT
>13|TRBV6-2/TRBV6-3|many|TRBJ2-1|TRBD2
CASKTSAYNEQFF
TGTGCCAGCAAAACTAGCGCCTACAATGAGCAGTTCTTC
>18|TRBV27|many|TRBJ1-6|TRBD1
CASSLSWAPDRGNSPLHF
TGTGCCAGCAGTTTATCTTGGGCGCCGGACAGGGGGAATTCACCCCTCCACTTT
>14|TRBV12-5|NA|TRBJ1-1|TRBD1
CASGPSGGNTEAFF
TGTGCTAGTGGTCCGTCAGGGGGGAACACTGAAGCTTTCTTT
>13|TRBV11-2|NA|TRBJ1-1|NA
CASSSIGLTEAFF
TGTGCCAGCAGCTCCATCGGGCTCACTGAAGCTTTCTTT
>12|TRBV6-5|many|TRBJ2-1|TRBD2
CASSSRGGEQFF
TGTGCCAGCAGTTCCCGGGGGGGGGAGCAGTTCTTC
>16|TRBV6-1|NA|TRBJ1-2|TRBD1
CASSEQGQGPTYGYTF
TGTGCCAGCAGTGAACAAGGACAGGGTCCCACCTATGGCTACACCTTC
>14|TRBV7-9|many|TRBJ2-5|TRBD2
CASSNRWGGETQYF
TGTGCCAGCAGCAACCGGTGGGGGGGAGAGACCCAGTACTTC
>14|TRBV2|many|TRBJ1-2|TRBD1
CASSQDRETYGYTF
TGTGCCAGCAGCCAAGACAGGGAAACCTATGGCTACACCTTC
>14|TRBV27|many|TRBJ1-5|NA
CASSLMGRNQPQHF
TGTGCCAGCAGTTTGATGGGACGCAATCAGCCCCAGCATTTT
>12|TRBV28|many|TRBJ1-2|TRBD1
CASRLQGGGYTF
TGTGCCAGCCGATTACAGGGGGGCGGCTACACCTTC
>12|TRBV20-1|many|TRBJ1-5|NA
CSAPTGNQPQHF
TGCAGTGCACCGACGGGGAATCAGCCCCAGCATTTT
>13|TRBV7-6|many|TRBJ2-1|TRBD1
CASSLQTGGAKFF
TGTGCCAGCAGCTTACAAACAGGGGGTGCGAAGTTCTTC
>16|TRBV27|few|TRBJ2-6|NA
CASSLSGGGGANVLTF
TGTGCCAGCAGTTTATCTGGGGGCGGTGGGGCCAACGTCCTGACTTTC
>14|TRBV7-3|many|TRBJ2-1|TRBD2
CASSLAGGHNEQFF
TGTGCCAGCAGCTTAGCGGGAGGCCACAATGAGCAGTTCTTC
>14|TRBV20-1|NA|TRBJ2-7|TRBD1
CSARAGTGSYEQYF
TGCAGTGCTAGAGCCGGGACAGGCTCCTACGAGCAGTACTTC
>16|TRBV28|many|TRBJ1-4|NA
CASSSPPGFGNEKLFF
TGTGCCAGCAGTTCTCCCCCGGGATTCGGTAATGAAAAACTGTTTTTT
>14|TRBV10-3|many|TRBJ2-3|TRBD1
CATGTGGMTDTQYF
TGTGCCACCGGGACAGGGGGCATGACAGATACGCAGTATTTT
>13|TRBV28|NA|TRBJ2-3|NA
CATDGGDGGGQYF
TGTGCCACCGATGGGGGAGACGGGGGAGGGCAGTATTTT
>16|TRBV5-4|medium-sized|TRBJ2-3|TRBD1
CASSLRVTGLTDTQYF
TGTGCCAGCAGCTTGCGGGTGACAGGGCTGACAGATACGCAGTATTTT